The 32 T cell receptor beta chains below were found in one sample sequenced in a study of blood T cell repertoires in COVID-19. Sequencing used immunoSEQ multiplex PCR; TCRdb keeps in-frame clones, though not all of them. This table holds fewer than 200,000 clones, roughly 90% found once. Sequenced input: peripheral blood. The receptor set was obtained from a man aged 55 to 69 with acute or convalescent COVID-19.

Only a few counts were recorded for this clone. The V call is TRBV6-2 or TRBV6-3, the J call TRBJ2-7, with 8 bases fitting TRBD1. The CDR3 runs to 16 residues. After removal of 2 bases from V and 5 bases from J, the junction contained 11 bases not matched to a gene. Germline V lookup: CDR1 MNHEY, CDR2 SVGEGT. The CDR3 bases are TGTGCCAGCAGTTACGGGCCCGGACAGGGATCTGACGAGCAGTACTTC. Its protein product is CASSYGPGQGSDEQYF.

The J gene is TRBJ2-2, the V gene TRBV19, with TRBD1 as a possible D gene (5 bases). The CDR3 has 16 amino acids. Trimming shortened V by 4 bases and J by 0 bases, and 12 bases separated the two germline ends. The germline gives CDR1 LNHDA, CDR2 SQIVND (reference sequence). For the CDR3, the DNA is TGTGCCAGTAGTACCTCAGGGTTCGCGAACACCGGGGAGCTGTTTTTT. Protein product: CASSTSGFANTGELFF. Complete variable domain (other parts from reference TRBV19 and TRBJ2-2): DGGITQSPKYLFRKEGQNVTLSCEQNLNHDAMYWYRQDPGQGLRLIYYSQIVNDFQKGDIAEGYSVSREKKESFPLTVTSAQKNPTAFYLCASSTSGFANTGELFFGEGSRLTVL.

The chain is built from TRBV29-1 and TRBJ2-3; the D gene is possibly TRBD2 (6 bases). Trimming removed 4 bases at V and 3 bases at J, with 8 bases between. Germline V gene lookup returns CDR1 SQVTM and CDR2 ANQGSEA. CDR3 size: 12 residues. The DNA of the CDR3 is TGCAGCGTTGGGGCGGGAACAGATACGCAGTATTTT. Its protein is CSVGAGTDTQYF.

This chain joins TRBV29-1 and TRBJ1-3; D remains unclear. In germline, CDR1 is SQVTM, CDR2 ANQGSEA. This CDR3 has 11 amino acids. Trimming stripped 6 bases from V and 3 bases from J, with 6 bases between. The CDR3 DNA reads as TGCAGCGTCGGCGGTGGAAACACCATATATTTT. This sequence encodes CSVGGGNTIYF. Filled out from reference TRBV29-1 and TRBJ1-3, the complete variable domain reads SAVISQKPSRDICQRGTSLTIQCQVDSQVTMMFWYRQQPGQSLTLIATANQGSEATYESGFVIDKFPISRPNLTFSTLTVSNMSPEDSSIYLCSVGGGNTIYFGEGSWLTVV.

The genes are TRBV29-1 and TRBJ2-1, with TRBD2 identical over 10 bases. This CDR3 has 15 residues. Germline V gene sequence: CDR1 SQVTM, CDR2 ANQGSEA. J lost 7 bases, V lost 2 bases, and 8 bases had no gene match. The chain's CDR3 is CSVEPPGTSDNEQFF. The CDR3 DNA sequence: TGCAGCGTTGAACCCCCGGGGACTAGCGATAATGAGCAGTTCTTC.

The chain couples TRBV5-1 to TRBJ1-4, with TRBD1 matching over 7 bases. The CDR3 contains 15 residues. V dropped 0 bases and J dropped 7; count of bases not matched to a gene: 6. Germline V gene data show CDR1 as SGHRS and CDR2 as YFSETQ. CDR3 in amino acids: CASSLVAGGTEKLFF. CDR3 nucleotide sequence: TGCGCCAGCAGCTTGGTAGCAGGGGGGACTGAAAAACTGTTTTTT.

This clone was recorded a few times. The J gene is TRBJ2-3, the V gene TRBV24-1, with D tentatively TRBD1 (6 bases). Trimming removed 3 bases from V and 6 bases from J, with 12 bases in between. The length of the CDR3 is 14 residues. Germline V CDR1 and CDR2: KGHDR, SFDVKD. CDR3 bases: TGTGCCACCAGTGATCCGAGGGGGTGGGATACGCAGTATTTT. It translates to CATSDPRGWDTQYF.

In this sample, this clone turned up once. This chain uses TRBV9 with TRBJ2-1, with 9 bases aligning to TRBD1. The CDR3 is made up of 19 amino acids. Germline V gene sequence: CDR1 SGDLS, CDR2 YYNGEE. J gave up 6 bases and V 4 bases, and 20 bases lay outside the gene matches. Written as DNA, the CDR3 is TGTGCCAGCAGCCTCTCGGGGACAGGGCGACTAGGGAGGGGCAATGAGCAGTTCTTC. Translating it yields CASSLSGTGRLGRGNEQFF.

The V call is TRBV19, the J call TRBJ2-2; TRBD2 agrees at 7 bases. CDR3 size: 14 residues. J lost 4 bases, V lost 3 bases, and 2 bases had no gene match. CDR1 LNHDA and CDR2 SQIVND come from the germline V gene (reference sequence). CDR3 sequence reads: CASSMSSGTGELFF. DNA of the CDR3: TGTGCCAGTAGTATGTCTAGCGGCACCGGGGAGCTGTTTTTT.

The rearrangement uses TRBV5-6 and TRBJ1-5; D unclear. Trimming shortened V by 2 bases and J by 3 bases, and 9 bases separated the two germline ends. CDR3 length: 14 amino acids. Germline V gene sequence: CDR1 SGHDT, CDR2 YYEEEE. CDR3 region: CASSLHLPNQPQHF. The DNA of the CDR3 is TGTGCCAGCAGCTTACACCTCCCCAATCAGCCCCAGCATTTT.

DNA for the CDR3: TGTGCCAGCAGTTATCAACAGGGGGCTAGCAATCAGCCCCAGCATTTT. This encodes CASSYQQGASNQPQHF. The chain couples TRBV6-2 or TRBV6-3 to TRBJ1-5; 9 bases fit TRBD1. V dropped 3 bases and J dropped 0; count of bases not matched to a gene: 3. From germline, CDR1 is MNHEY and CDR2 SVGEGT. The CDR3 extends over 16 amino acids.

This clone was detected a few times. The J gene is TRBJ1-6, the V gene TRBV10-1; D is ambiguous. Trimming removed 2 bases from V and 8 bases from J, with 13 bases in between. Germline CDR1 is WNHNN and CDR2 is SYGVQD (reference sequence). CDR3 length: 15 amino acids. CDR3: CASSERISVDSPLHF. CDR3 sequence (DNA): TGCGCCAGCAGTGAGCGAATATCGGTCGATTCACCCCTCCACTTT.

This rearrangement joins TRBV21-1 to TRBJ2-3; the table's D call of TRBD1 was not tested on the DNA. TRBV21-1 is a pseudogene segment. The CDR3 spans 17 residues. The CDR3 reads CASSKRDRGVSTDTQYF. DNA for the CDR3: TGTGCCAGCAGCAAACGGGACAGGGGAGTCAGCACAGATACGCAGTATTTT.

This chain uses TRBV9 with TRBJ1-6; TRBD1 agrees at 7 bases. The V gene end was trimmed by 3 bases and the J gene end by 8 bases; junction bases not matched to a gene: 5. The CDR3 is 14 residues long. Per germline, CDR1 SGDLS and CDR2 YYNGEE. CDR3 sequence: CASSARTGDSPLHF. The CDR3 DNA sequence: TGTGCCAGCAGCGCCAGGACAGGTGATTCACCCCTCCACTTT.

This rearrangement joins TRBV2 to TRBJ1-1; a weak D match, TRBD1 (5 bases). Trimming removed 0 bases at V and 3 bases at J, with 11 bases between. The CDR3 is 15 amino acids. In germline, CDR1 is SNHLY, CDR2 FYNNEI. In DNA, the CDR3 is TGTGCCAGCAGTGAAGCGCTTAGACAGCACACTGAAGCTTTCTTT. Protein product: CASSEALRQHTEAFF.

The rearrangement uses TRBV14 and TRBJ2-7; D is possibly TRBD1 (6 bases). The CDR3 is made up of 14 amino acids. The ends were cut back, 0 bases at V and 4 bases at J, with 10 bases in the middle. Germline V lookup: CDR1 SGHDN, CDR2 FVKESK. As DNA, the CDR3 is TGTGCCAGCAGCCAAGATAACAGGGAGTACGAGCAGTACTTC. Protein product: CASSQDNREYEQYF. The variable domain in full, completed from reference TRBV14 and TRBJ2-7, reads EAGVTQFPSHSVIEKGQTVTLRCDPISGHDNLYWYRRVMGKEIKFLLHFVKESKQDESGMPNNRFLAERTGGTYSTLKVQPAELEDSGVYFCASSQDNREYEQYFGPGTRLTVT.

The V call is TRBV29-1, the J call TRBJ2-1, with D perhaps matching TRBD1 (5 bases). This CDR3 spans 13 amino acids. Trimming took off 8 bases at V and 2 bases at J, with 13 bases between the two ends. Per germline, CDR1 SQVTM and CDR2 ANQGSEA. CDR3 DNA: TGCAGCTACAGGAAACCCACCTACAATGAGCAGTTCTTC. Encoded protein: CSYRKPTYNEQFF.

This chain connects TRBV29-1 to TRBJ1-1; 7 nucleotides agree with TRBD1. Germline loops: CDR1 SQVTM, CDR2 ANQGSEA. V dropped 6 bases and J dropped 4; count of bases not matched to a gene: 5. The CDR3 sequence is 12 residues long. The CDR3 nucleotides are TGCAGCGTCGAGGGACAGTCCACTGAAGCTTTCTTT. It specifies CSVEGQSTEAFF.

CDR3 region: CASSMRGGSSYNEQFF. CDR3 DNA: TGTGCCAGCAGCATGCGGGGCGGGAGCTCCTACAATGAGCAGTTCTTC. The V call is TRBV4-2, the J call TRBJ2-1, with 7 bases aligning to TRBD2. Unmatched junction bases numbered 7, after V lost 5 bases and J lost 0 bases. Germline V gene lookup returns CDR1 LGHNA and CDR2 YNFKEQ. CDR3 length: 16 residues.

The chain uses TRBV5-1 and TRBJ2-2; 12 positions match TRBD2. V trimming: 0 bases; J trimming: 5 bases; junction bases outside the gene matches: 5. Per the germline V gene, CDR1 is SGHRS and CDR2 is YFSETQ. CDR3 length: 17 residues. The DNA for the CDR3 is TGCGCCAGCAGCTTGGGACTAGCGGGAGTAAGAACCGGGGAGCTGTTTTTT. Its translation: CASSLGLAGVRTGELFF.

The chain employs TRBV30 and TRBJ1-4; D gene unclear. Germline CDR1 is GTSNPN and CDR2 is SVGIG (reference sequence). The ends were cut back, 5 bases at V and 0 bases at J, with 13 bases in the middle. There are 15 residues in the CDR3. CDR3 DNA: TGTGCCTGGGATTTCGGGGTAGCAACTAATGAAAAACTGTTTTTT. Translation gives CAWDFGVATNEKLFF.

This chain uses TRBV19 with TRBJ2-4, with TRBD1 as a possible D gene (5 bases). Per germline, CDR1 LNHDA and CDR2 SQIVND (reference sequence). V lost 5 bases to trimming and J lost 1 base, with 18 bases between them. This CDR3 contains 17 residues. In DNA, the CDR3 is TGTGCCAGTAGTGCCATAGACAGCAAGGGGGCCAAAAACATTCAGTACTTC. Its protein is CASSAIDSKGAKNIQYF.

In nucleotides, the CDR3 is TGCAGTGCTAGGTCCGGGGAAACGCAGTATTTT. This translates into CSARSGETQYF. The chain recombines TRBV20-1 with TRBJ2-3; a weak D match, TRBD2 (5 bases). Germline CDR1 is DFQATT and CDR2 is SNEGSKA (reference sequence). The ends were cut back, 3 bases at V and 9 bases at J, with 10 bases in the middle. The CDR3 has 11 amino acids.

The chain links TRBV13 to TRBJ1-1, with 8 nucleotides matching TRBD1. The V segment lost 0 bases and the J segment 0 bases; nucleotides outside the gene matches: 3. The CDR3 runs to 16 residues. The germline V gene encodes CDR1 PRHDT and CDR2 FYEKMQ (reference sequence). The DNA of the CDR3 is TGTGCCAGCAGCTTAGGAACAGGGGGAATGAACACTGAAGCTTTCTTT. Amino acid sequence: CASSLGTGGMNTEAFF.

The V gene is TRBV19, the J gene TRBJ2-1; perhaps TRBD2 as D (5 bases). The V and J ends lost 3 bases and 11 bases respectively, with 17 bases between them. The CDR3 covers 14 residues. Germline V lookup: CDR1 LNHDA, CDR2 SQIVND (reference sequence). CDR3 protein: CASSIHRDLGQQFF. CDR3 in DNA: TGTGCCAGTAGTATTCACCGGGATCTTGGACAGCAGTTCTTC. Drawing the rest from reference TRBV19 and TRBJ2-1, the complete variable domain is DGGITQSPKYLFRKEGQNVTLSCEQNLNHDAMYWYRQDPGQGLRLIYYSQIVNDFQKGDIAEGYSVSREKKESFPLTVTSAQKNPTAFYLCASSIHRDLGQQFFGPGTRLTVL.

V gene TRBV27 combines with J gene TRBJ1-1, with a possible D match to TRBD1 (5 bases). The germline gives CDR1 MNHEY, CDR2 SMNVEV (reference sequence). CDR3 size: 15 residues. V lost 5 bases and J lost 2, with 15 bases in between. The CDR3 nucleotides are TGTGCCAGCAGTCGCGTCGGGACTTCCAACACTGAAGCTTTCTTT. Translated: CASSRVGTSNTEAFF.

This clone is a singleton in its sample. J is TRBJ2-2 and V is TRBV5-1; D possibly corresponds to TRBD2 (6 bases). This CDR3 region has 15 residues. V was cut by 3 bases and J by 5 bases, with 14 bases left in between. Germline assignment: CDR1 SGHRS and CDR2 YFSETQ. For the CDR3, the DNA is TGCGCCAGCAGCTCCCGGACTATTGTGACCGGGGAGCTGTTTTTT. Its protein is CASSSRTIVTGELFF. Using reference TRBV5-1 and TRBJ2-2 for the parts outside the CDR3, the full variable domain is KAGVTQTPRYLIKTRGQQVTLSCSPISGHRSVSWYQQTPGQGLQFLFEYFSETQRNKGNFPGRFSGRQFSNSRSEMNVSTLELGDSALYLCASSSRTIVTGELFFGEGSRLTVL.

The sample holds one count of this clone. The chain links TRBV6-5 to TRBJ1-5, with TRBD1 matching 7 bases. The ends lost 6 bases at V and 0 bases at J; junction bases unmatched: 5. Germline CDR1 and CDR2: MNHEY and SVGAGI. This CDR3 has 15 residues. The CDR3, as DNA: TGTGCCAGCAGAATAACAGGGGATAGCAATCAGCCCCAGCATTTT. Encoded protein: CASRITGDSNQPQHF.

The genes are TRBV9 and TRBJ1-2; 8 bases are shared with TRBD1. This CDR3 is built from 14 residues. Trimming removed 3 bases from V and 4 bases from J; junction bases left unmatched: 5. CDR1 SGDLS and CDR2 YYNGEE come from the germline V gene. CDR3 nucleotide sequence: TGTGCCAGCAGCGCGTGGGACAGGAGCTATGGCTACACCTTC. Protein product: CASSAWDRSYGYTF.

This chain uses TRBV30 with TRBJ2-5; TRBD1 matches at 8 bases. The germline gives CDR1 GTSNPN, CDR2 SVGIG (reference sequence). The CDR3 has 16 residues. V trimming: 2 bases; J trimming: 4 bases; junction bases outside the gene matches: 12. In nucleotides, the CDR3 is TGTGCCTGGAGTCTCCTCAGGACAGGGAATGGAGAGACCCAGTACTTC. As protein: CAWSLLRTGNGETQYF.

J is TRBJ1-4 and V is TRBV6-5; 11 bases fit TRBD1. Germline V lookup: CDR1 MNHEY, CDR2 SVGAGI. There are 15 residues in the CDR3. After removal of 3 bases from V and 7 bases from J, the junction contained 4 bases not matched to a gene. CDR3 residues: CASSYRGQGGEKLFF. The CDR3 DNA sequence: TGTGCCAGCAGTTATCGGGGACAGGGGGGTGAAAAACTGTTTTTT.

The gene calls are TRBV4-1 and TRBJ1-6, with 10 positions matching TRBD1. There are 14 residues in the CDR3. Trimming removed 5 bases from V and 11 bases from J; junction bases left unmatched: 6. Germline values: CDR1 MGHRA, CDR2 YSYEKL. DNA for the CDR3: TGCGCCAGCAGCGAGGGACAGGGGACAGCACCCCTCCACTTT. Its protein is CASSEGQGTAPLHF.